These 16 T cell receptor beta chains were sequenced from one sample in a study of shared clonotypes between healthy human individuals. Generated by immunoSEQ multiplex PCR, the TCRdb table keeps only in-frame clones and is missing some. The sample holds about 2.4 million clones, under 95% seen once. Sequencing used naive CD4+ T cells from PBMCs. Stated subset: CD45RA+ positively selected. These TCRs come from a man between 18 and 35 years old in good health. Some clones in this sample may be carry-over from other donors' samples.

This chain connects TRBV6-5 to TRBJ1-2; the D gene is possibly TRBD1 (6 bases). This CDR3 is built from 15 residues. Germline loops: CDR1 MNHEY, CDR2 SVGAGI. V was cut by 7 bases and J by 8 bases, with 23 bases left in between. CDR3 loop: CASNSLGRGAIGYTF. The CDR3 bases are TGTGCCAGCAATTCCCTGGGGCGGGGGGCCATAGGCTACACCTTC.

The J gene is TRBJ2-3, the V gene TRBV5-1, with a weak D call TRBD1 (6 bases). V lost 1 base and J 4 bases, leaving 13 bases between the germline ends. Germline V gene data show CDR1 as SGHRS and CDR2 as YFSETQ. The length of the CDR3 is 15 residues. As DNA, the CDR3 is TGCGCCAGCAGCTTGAGGGGGAAGGGGGCAGATACGCAGTATTTT. This codes for CASSLRGKGADTQYF.

The genes are TRBV6-5 and TRBJ1-2, with D maybe TRBD1 (5 bases). The CDR3 runs 15 residues. Germline assignment: CDR1 MNHEY and CDR2 SVGAGI. The ends were cut back, 4 bases at V and 6 bases at J, with 18 bases in the middle. The CDR3 reads CASSSVQGVYHGYTF. The CDR3 DNA reads as TGTGCCAGCAGTTCGGTTCAGGGCGTTTACCATGGCTACACCTTC.

The chain combines TRBV9 with TRBJ2-1, with 11 bases matching TRBD2. This CDR3 is built from 15 residues. With 5 bases clipped from V and 3 bases from J, the junction kept 4 bases outside the gene matches. Germline V gene lookup returns CDR1 SGDLS and CDR2 YYNGEE. The CDR3 nucleotides are TGTGCCAGCAGTACCACTAGCGGGGGCTACAATGAGCAGTTCTTC. Residues: CASSTTSGGYNEQFF.

The chain joins TRBV27 to TRBJ2-7; 12 nucleotides line up with TRBD2. Germline trimming cut 8 bases from V and 3 bases from J; bases unmatched to any gene: 26. This CDR3 has 21 residues. CDR1 is MNHEY and CDR2 is SMNVEV in the germline V gene (reference sequence). The CDR3, as DNA: TGTGCCAGCTCTAATACGATGCGGACTAGCGGGAAACTCTCAGGGGGCTACGAGCAGTACTTC. It encodes CASSNTMRTSGKLSGGYEQYF.

The chain couples TRBV6-6 to TRBJ2-7; 7 bases map to TRBD1. Trimming removed 1 base from V and 1 base from J; junction bases left unmatched: 4. CDR3 length equals 15 residues. The germline CDR1 and CDR2 sequences are MNHNY and SVGAGI (reference sequence). CDR3 residues: CASSYYVGQSYEQYF. The CDR3 region has the DNA TGTGCCAGCAGTTACTACGTGGGACAGTCCTACGAGCAGTACTTC.

This clone showed up just a few times. The V and J genes are TRBV5-4 and TRBJ2-3; TRBD2 agrees at 9 bases. The germline gives CDR1 SGHNT, CDR2 YYREEE (reference sequence). Unmatched junction bases numbered 8, after V lost 4 bases and J lost 5 bases. CDR3 length equals 15 residues. CDR3 loop: CASSKTSGGEDTQYF. In DNA, the CDR3 is TGTGCCAGCAGCAAGACTAGCGGAGGGGAAGATACGCAGTATTTT. The whole variable domain, remainder taken from reference TRBV5-4 and TRBJ2-3, is ETGVTQSPTHLIKTRGQQVTLRCSSQSGHNTVSWYQQALGQGPQFIFQYYREEENGRGNFPPRFSGLQFPNYSSELNVNALELDDSALYLCASSKTSGGEDTQYFGPGTRLTVL.

J is TRBJ1-2 and V is TRBV7-2; 7 positions agree with TRBD1. The length of the CDR3 is 15 residues. Germline V gene sequence: CDR1 SGHTA, CDR2 FQGNSA. V gave up 5 bases and J gave up 7 bases; unmatched junction bases: 13. The CDR3 loop reads CASSEYLTGTGGYTF. The DNA of the CDR3 is TGTGCCAGCAGCGAATATTTGACAGGGACGGGTGGCTACACCTTC.

This clone was observed once. The genes are TRBV9 and TRBJ2-5; 7 positions agree with TRBD2. Germline values: CDR1 SGDLS, CDR2 YYNGEE. The length of the CDR3 is 14 residues. V lost 4 bases and J lost 7; bases outside the gene matches: 10. Here the CDR3 reads CASSPQAGLGTQYF. The CDR3, as DNA: TGTGCCAGCAGCCCCCAAGCGGGATTGGGGACCCAGTACTTC.

The gene calls are TRBV2 and TRBJ2-3; TRBD1 might be the D (5 bases). Germline V CDR1 and CDR2: SNHLY, FYNNEI. The CDR3 consists of 15 residues. V was pared by 4 bases and J by 1 base, with 12 bases between. This CDR3 reads CASSGQGAGTDTQYF. CDR3 DNA: TGTGCCAGCAGTGGGCAGGGCGCCGGCACAGATACGCAGTATTTT.

This clone was detected only once. J is TRBJ2-7 and V is TRBV27, with TRBD2 identical over 10 bases. This CDR3 is built from 16 residues. The ends lost 5 bases at V and 4 bases at J; junction bases unmatched: 11. Germline V CDR1 and CDR2: MNHEY, SMNVEV (reference sequence). In nucleotides, the CDR3 is TGTGCCAGCAGTCGCAGGCCCCTAGCGGGAGTTTACGAGCAGTACTTC. Amino acids: CASSRRPLAGVYEQYF.

The V gene is TRBV6-5, the J gene TRBJ2-5; 7 nucleotides line up with TRBD1. Per the germline V gene, CDR1 is MNHEY and CDR2 is SVGAGI. The CDR3 extends over 15 amino acids. With V trimmed by 6 bases and J by 3 bases, 10 bases remained unmatched. The CDR3, as DNA: TGTGCCAGCAGGTCCCCGAGACAGGGAAAAGAGACCCAGTACTTC. Its protein product is CASRSPRQGKETQYF.

In regard to this clone: This sample also contains other DNA sequences that code for the same CDR3. The chain is built from TRBV7-2 and TRBJ2-2, with TRBD2 as a possible D gene (6 bases). Germline values: CDR1 SGHTA, CDR2 FQGNSA. Trimming took 0 bases from V and 1 from J, leaving 9 bases between them. The CDR3 runs 16 residues. For the CDR3, the DNA is TGTGCCAGCAGCTTAGCCGGGACTCAGAACACCGGGGAGCTGTTTTTT. This gives the protein CASSLAGTQNTGELFF.

V gene TRBV11-3 combines with J gene TRBJ2-2; D unclear. The length of the CDR3 is 14 residues. V lost 6 bases to trimming and J lost 2 bases, with 10 bases between them. CDR1 SGHNT and CDR2 YENEEA come from the germline V gene. The CDR3 bases are TGTGCCAGCAGGAAGATGTTTAACACCGGGGAGCTGTTTTTT. As protein: CASRKMFNTGELFF.

This clone is a singleton in its sample. The V and J genes are TRBV5-4 and TRBJ1-4; D is undetermined. CDR1 and CDR2 (germline): SGHNT, YYREEE (reference sequence). The CDR3 loop spans 13 amino acids. V gave up 0 bases and J gave up 7 bases, with 7 bases separating them. Here the CDR3 DNA reads TGTGCCAGCAGCTTGGACCCGGGTGAAAAACTGTTTTTT. It specifies CASSLDPGEKLFF.

The CDR3 spells CASSFLGQSNTEAFF. The CDR3 region has the DNA TGCGCCAGCAGCTTCTTGGGCCAGAGTAACACTGAAGCTTTCTTT. The chain has TRBV5-1 and TRBJ1-1, with unresolved D. The CDR3 sequence is 15 residues long. The V and J ends lost 2 bases and 2 bases respectively, with 13 bases between them. CDR1 and CDR2 from the germline V gene are SGHRS and YFSETQ.